Shown below are 15 T cell receptor beta chains from a single sample sequenced in a study of graft-versus-host responses after intestinal transplantation. No antigen is known for these receptors. Here immunoSEQ multiplex PCR was the method, and the copy in TCRdb shows in-frame clones only, minus some. The table shows 86,000 or so clones, with under 95% occurring only once. The source was unstimulated CD8+ T cells sorted from spleen or lymph node cells, collected before intestinal transplant. Every receptor here comes from a human donor who received an intestinal transplant.

J is TRBJ1-4 and V is TRBV15; maybe TRBD1 (6 bases). CDR3 size: 15 residues. Trimming took 3 bases from V and 3 from J, leaving 11 bases between them. CDR1 and CDR2 from the germline V gene are LNHNV and YYDKDF (reference sequence). For the CDR3, the DNA is TGTGCCACCAGCAGCGACAGGACAGCTAATGAAAAACTGTTTTTT. It yields the protein CATSSDRTANEKLFF.

This clone is a singleton in its sample. The chain recombines TRBV5-5 with TRBJ1-2; perhaps TRBD1 as D (6 bases). Trimming removed 7 bases at V and 6 bases at J, with 19 bases between. CDR3 size: 14 residues. CDR1 is SGHKS, CDR2 YYEKEE, per germline (reference sequence). In DNA, the CDR3 is TGTGCCAGCGGCCTGTGGGGGCGTAAAGATGGCTACACCTTC. This sequence encodes CASGLWGRKDGYTF.

This clone was detected once. The chain links TRBV6-6 to TRBJ1-6, with D possibly being TRBD1 (6 bases). The CDR3 covers 13 residues. Germline assignment: CDR1 MNHNY and CDR2 SVGAGI (reference sequence). Trimming took 0 bases from V and 15 from J, leaving 12 bases between them. The CDR3 protein is CASSYSGVRGLHF. CDR3 DNA: TGTGCCAGCAGTTACTCGGGTGTCAGGGGCCTCCACTTT.

This clone was observed a few times. The chain employs TRBV19 and TRBJ2-7, with D perhaps given as TRBD1 or TRBD2 (5 bases each). V was shortened by 1 base and J by 5 bases, with 9 bases between the two germline ends. The CDR3 is made up of 13 amino acids. Looked up from germline, CDR1 is LNHDA and CDR2 is SQIVND (reference sequence). The CDR3 is CASSIGGINEQYF. CDR3 DNA sequence: TGTGCCAGTAGTATAGGGGGGATCAACGAGCAGTACTTC.

The chain recombines TRBV5-4 with TRBJ1-6; no clear D gene. Deletions cut 0 bases from V and 7 bases from J, with 8 bases between. CDR3 size: 14 residues. Germline V CDR1 and CDR2: SGHNT, YYREEE (reference sequence). CDR3 DNA: TGTGCCAGCAGCTTGGGTCAGCCCAATTCACCCCTCCACTTT. This codes for CASSLGQPNSPLHF.

The gene calls are TRBV11-2 and TRBJ2-7; D is ambiguous. The CDR3 is 12 amino acids. Germline V gene data show CDR1 as SGHAT and CDR2 as FQNNGV. V was trimmed by 3 bases and J by 3 bases, leaving 6 bases between them. The DNA for the CDR3 is TGTGCCAGCAGCTTCCAGGTCTACGAGCAGTACTTC. Translation gives CASSFQVYEQYF.

CDR3 loop: CASSPTGANVLTF. The CDR3 DNA is TGTGCCAGCAGCCCCACTGGGGCCAACGTCCTGACTTTC. V is TRBV7-3 and J is TRBJ2-6; D is unclear. The germline V gene encodes CDR1 SGHTA and CDR2 FQGTGA. The CDR3 runs 13 residues. Trimming removed 5 bases at V and 2 bases at J, with 4 bases between.

This chain uses TRBV15 with TRBJ2-7, with D perhaps TRBD1 or TRBD2 (5 bases each). V lost 5 bases and J 5 bases, leaving 10 bases between the germline ends. The CDR3 consists of 12 residues. Germline lookup yields CDR1 LNHNV and CDR2 YYDKDF (reference sequence). The CDR3 is CATSEGFHEQYF. CDR3 nucleotides: TGTGCCACCAGCGAGGGGTTCCACGAGCAGTACTTC.

This rearrangement joins TRBV7-9 to TRBJ2-5; 8 bases are shared with TRBD2. Judging by the DNA end, TRBJ2-7 fits better; the J call may be wrong. The germline V gene encodes CDR1 SEHNR and CDR2 FQNEAQ (reference sequence). The CDR3 consists of 15 residues. The CDR3: CASNPAGGPTYEQYF. The CDR3 DNA reads TGTGCCAGCAACCCCGCGGGAGGCCCCACCTACGAGCAGTACTTC.

DNA for the CDR3: TGTGCCAGCAGCTTGCAAGGATCCAATTCACCCCTCCACTTT. Protein product: CASSLQGSNSPLHF. V gene TRBV5-4 combines with J gene TRBJ1-6; D is uncertain. There are 14 residues in the CDR3. Germline lookup yields CDR1 SGHNT and CDR2 YYREEE (reference sequence). V was trimmed by 1 base and J by 7 bases, leaving 9 bases between them.

The V call is TRBV6-5, the J call TRBJ2-7; no definite D call. The ends were cut back, 5 bases at V and 3 bases at J, with 8 bases in the middle. The CDR3 totals 12 residues. Germline lookup yields CDR1 MNHEY and CDR2 SVGAGI. The CDR3 region has the DNA TGTGCCAGCAGTGAACACAACTACGAGCAGTACTTC. Its translation: CASSEHNYEQYF.

The chain couples TRBV29-1 to TRBJ2-5; D is perhaps TRBD1 or TRBD2 (7 bases each). Germline V lookup: CDR1 SQVTM, CDR2 ANQGSEA. Trimming took off 0 bases at V and 3 bases at J, with 20 bases between the two ends. This CDR3 comprises 17 residues. The CDR3 sequence: CSVEDPIEGAGEETQYF. CDR3 sequence (DNA): TGCAGCGTTGAAGATCCCATCGAGGGGGCGGGGGAAGAGACCCAGTACTTC.

The chain links TRBV5-6 to TRBJ1-2, with D possibly TRBD1 on 5 matching bases. CDR3 length: 12 amino acids. From germline, CDR1 is SGHDT and CDR2 YYEEEE. Trimming stripped 2 bases from V and 8 bases from J, with 10 bases between. The CDR3 spells CASSFGGRGYTF. The CDR3 coding sequence is TGTGCCAGCAGCTTTGGGGGTCGAGGCTACACCTTC.

The chain recombines TRBV5-1 with TRBJ2-1; D is undetermined. The CDR3 totals 10 residues. Germline assignment: CDR1 SGHRS and CDR2 YFSETQ. V dropped 7 bases and J dropped 6 bases, with 5 bases sitting between them. CDR3 sequence: CASPGNEQFF. The CDR3 region has the DNA TGCGCCAGCCCCGGCAATGAGCAGTTCTTC. Together with reference TRBV5-1 and TRBJ2-1, the CDR3 gives the full variable domain: KAGVTQTPRYLIKTRGQQVTLSCSPISGHRSVSWYQQTPGQGLQFLFEYFSETQRNKGNFPGRFSGRQFSNSRSEMNVSTLELGDSALYLCASPGNEQFFGPGTRLTVL.

A few counts support this clone. CDR3 DNA: TGTGCCAGCAGTGAAGGGAGCGGAGGGACCTACGAGCAGTACTTC. Translated: CASSEGSGGTYEQYF. The chain uses TRBV2 and TRBJ2-7; tentatively, D is TRBD2 (6 bases). This CDR3 is 15 amino acids long. V was trimmed by 1 base and J by 2 bases, leaving 12 bases between them. CDR1 SNHLY and CDR2 FYNNEI come from the germline V gene.